This TCR beta chain was found in a study of human T cells and chemical hapten exposure. The study's findings and limits: Expanded TCRs produced significantly more large CDR3 similarity clusters than controls did.

Time point denoted: patch test 3, about 24 weeks after DPC sensitization. Stated treatment: therapeutic diphenylcyclopropenone sensitization with weekly scalp DPC. Blood was collected ahead of every patch test applied. As concerns this clonotype: The antigen remains undetermined.

Losses at the gene ends were 6 bases for V and 0 bases for J; bases not matched to a gene: 2. Looked up from germline, CDR1 is ENHRY and CDR2 is SYGVKD. The CDR3 totals 15 residues. The study used a library that attached unique molecular identifiers to individual cDNA molecules. MiXCR, run by TCRdb on the RACE reads, gives a single entry per CDR3 protein. The data show about 190,000 distinct CDR3 sequences, with 20% to 25% seen just once and around 2.5% held by the top ten. The origin of this receptor is a woman aged 40 to 49 with alopecia areata. Some clones in this sample may be carry-over from other donors' samples. The chain joins TRBV10-3 to TRBJ2-7, with TRBD2 matching over 13 bases. The sequencing here drew on whole blood, taken in connection with sensitization to the hapten diphenylcyclopropenone (DPC). CDR3 DNA sequence: TGTGCCATCAGCGGGACTAGCGGGGCCTCCTACGAGCAGTACTTC. This translates into CAISGTSGASYEQYF.